This entry features one T cell receptor beta chain sequence. Its antigen remains unidentified. The data were obtained in a study of shared clonotypes between healthy human individuals. The study's findings and limits: Non-shared clonotypes showed lower generation probabilities than clonotypes common to all four donors. Clonotype sharing across donors was expected to vary with sequencing depth.

Study donors comprised healthy, HIV-negative adults devoid of recent acute infection or vaccination. Libraries were prepared by immunoSEQ multiplex PCR; TCRdb keeps only in-frame clonotypes and omits some of them. The sample shows about 1.1 million clones, around three quarters of them seen only once. What was sequenced was memory CD4+ T cells from PBMCs. Subset in this sample: CD45RA-negative fraction. This TCR was sampled from a man between 18 and 29 years old in good health. Some clones in this sample may be carry-over from other donors' samples.

CDR3 sequence (DNA): TGTGCCAGCAGCTTAGAGCCCCCCTACGAGCAGTACTTC. Translated: CASSLEPPYEQYF. This chain connects TRBV7-6 to TRBJ2-7; no clear D gene. Looked up from germline, CDR1 is SGHVS and CDR2 is FNYEAQ. V was shortened by 1 base and J by 2 bases, with 6 bases between the two germline ends. The CDR3 is 13 residues long. The complete variable domain, with remaining parts taken from reference TRBV7-6 and TRBJ2-7, reads GAGVSQSPRYKVTKRGQDVALRCDPISGHVSLYWYRQALGQGPEFLTYFNYEAQQDKSGLPNDRFSAERPEGSISTLTIQRTEQRDSAMYRCASSLEPPYEQYFGPGTRLTVT.